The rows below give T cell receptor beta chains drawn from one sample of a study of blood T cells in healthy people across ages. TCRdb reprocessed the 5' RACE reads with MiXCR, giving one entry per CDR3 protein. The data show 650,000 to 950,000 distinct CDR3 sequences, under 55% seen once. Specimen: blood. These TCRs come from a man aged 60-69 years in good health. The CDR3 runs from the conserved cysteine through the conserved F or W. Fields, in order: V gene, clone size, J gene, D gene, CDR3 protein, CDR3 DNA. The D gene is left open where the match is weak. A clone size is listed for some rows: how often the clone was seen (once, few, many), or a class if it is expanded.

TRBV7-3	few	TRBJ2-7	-	CASSPTTLKGEQYF	TGTGCCAGCAGCCCAACAACTTTAAAAGGGGAGCAGTACTTC
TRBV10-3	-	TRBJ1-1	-	CAISDGKENTEAFF	TGTGCCATCAGTGACGGCAAGGAGAACACTGAAGCTTTCTTT
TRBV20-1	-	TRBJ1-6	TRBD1	CSARDSFKVRGPNSPLHF	TGCAGTGCTAGAGATTCCTTTAAGGTCAGGGGGCCAAATTCACCCCTCCACTTT
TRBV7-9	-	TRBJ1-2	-	CASSSRGGQGDYGYTF	TGTGCCAGCAGCTCACGTGGAGGGCAGGGAGACTATGGCTACACCTTC
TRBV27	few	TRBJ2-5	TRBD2	CASSSPRTSGGQETQYF	TGTGCCAGCAGTTCCCCCCGGACTAGCGGGGGCCAAGAGACCCAGTACTTC
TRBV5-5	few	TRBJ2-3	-	CASTWGGWETDTQYF	TGTGCCAGCACCTGGGGGGGCTGGGAGACAGATACGCAGTATTTT
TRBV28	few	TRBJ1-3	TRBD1	CASSQVGTGALVSGNTIYF	TGTGCCAGCAGTCAAGTTGGGACAGGAGCTCTAGTCTCTGGAAACACCATATATTTT
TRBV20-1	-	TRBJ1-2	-	CSVGSYGYTF	TGCAGCGTAGGATCCTATGGCTACACCTTC
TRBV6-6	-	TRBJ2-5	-	CASRGTGGFRETQYF	TGTGCCAGCAGAGGGACCGGCGGGTTCCGAGAGACCCAGTACTTC
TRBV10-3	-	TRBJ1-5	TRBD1	CATGTGIGGNQPQHF	TGTGCCACCGGGACAGGGATTGGCGGCAATCAGCCCCAGCATTTT
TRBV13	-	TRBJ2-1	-	CASSPGDVRNEQFF	TGTGCCAGCAGCCCGGGGGACGTTAGGAATGAGCAGTTCTTC
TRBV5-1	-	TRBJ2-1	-	CASSYLVDEQFF	TGCGCCAGCAGCTACCTCGTGGATGAGCAGTTCTTC
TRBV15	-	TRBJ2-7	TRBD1	CATSTLQGRLYEQYF	TGTGCCACCAGCACCTTACAGGGGCGCCTTTACGAGCAGTACTTC
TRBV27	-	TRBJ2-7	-	CASTQTGDSYEQYF	TGTGCCAGCACCCAGACAGGAGATTCCTACGAGCAGTACTTC
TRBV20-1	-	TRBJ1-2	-	CSAREGYGGYTF	TGCAGTGCTAGAGAAGGCTATGGGGGCTACACCTTC
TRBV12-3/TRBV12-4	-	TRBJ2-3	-	CASEGHPSTDTQYF	TGTGCCAGCGAGGGACACCCGAGCACAGATACGCAGTATTTT
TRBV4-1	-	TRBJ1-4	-	CASSQGGRRNEKLFF	TGCGCCAGCAGCCAAGGTGGCAGGAGAAATGAAAAACTGTTTTTT
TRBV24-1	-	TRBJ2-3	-	CATSDFPTGTQYF	TGTGCCACCAGTGATTTTCCCACAGGTACGCAGTATTTT
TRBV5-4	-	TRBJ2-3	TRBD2	CASSWERGRRDTQYF	TGTGCCAGCAGCTGGGAGCGGGGACGGAGAGATACGCAGTATTTT
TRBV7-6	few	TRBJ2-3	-	CASSLGVNTQYF	TGTGCCAGCAGCTTAGGGGTAAATACGCAGTATTTT
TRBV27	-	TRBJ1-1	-	CASSLARRAVEAFF	TGTGCCAGCAGTTTAGCAAGGCGGGCAGTAGAAGCTTTCTTT
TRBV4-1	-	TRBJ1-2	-	CASSQDRLGASLGYGYTF	TGCGCCAGCAGCCAAGATCGATTAGGGGCGTCCTTAGGCTATGGCTACACCTTC
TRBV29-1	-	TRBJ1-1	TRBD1	CSVVPTGGNTEAFF	TGCAGCGTTGTTCCGACAGGGGGGAACACTGAAGCTTTCTTT
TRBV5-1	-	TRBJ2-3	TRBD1	CASSGDRKVPLIINTDTQYF	TGCGCCAGCAGCGGGGACAGGAAGGTCCCCTTAATAATTAACACAGATACGCAGTATTTT
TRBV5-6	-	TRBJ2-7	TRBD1	CASSHDRGVAYEQYF	TGTGCCAGCAGCCATGACAGGGGAGTAGCGTACGAGCAGTACTTC
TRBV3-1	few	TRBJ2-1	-	CASSPPGSFQHEQFF	TGTGCCAGCAGCCCCCCCGGCTCGTTCCAGCATGAGCAGTTCTTC
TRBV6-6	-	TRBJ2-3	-	CASSYSREDTQYF	TGTGCCAGCAGTTACTCGAGAGAAGATACGCAGTATTTT
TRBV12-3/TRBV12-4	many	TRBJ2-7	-	CASSPNYEQYF	TGTGCCAGCAGCCCCAACTACGAGCAGTACTTC
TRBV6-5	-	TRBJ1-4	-	CASSYSWGDEKLFF	TGTGCCAGCAGTTACTCGTGGGGGGATGAAAAACTGTTTTTT
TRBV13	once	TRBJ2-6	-	CASSLGAGSGANVLTF	TGTGCCAGCAGCTTAGGCGCGGGTTCTGGGGCCAACGTCCTGACTTTC
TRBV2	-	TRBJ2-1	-	CASIVSIGPYNEQFF	TGTGCCAGCATCGTTAGCATTGGACCCTACAATGAGCAGTTCTTC
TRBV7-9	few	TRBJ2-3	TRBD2	CASSLGSASGPTDTQYF	TGTGCCAGCAGCTTAGGGTCGGCTAGCGGACCCACAGATACGCAGTATTTT
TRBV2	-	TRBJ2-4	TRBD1	CASKGTGGNIQYF	TGTGCCAGTAAAGGGACAGGGGGAAACATTCAGTACTTC
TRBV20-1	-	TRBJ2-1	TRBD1	CSASPGTGGLNEQFF	TGCAGTGCTAGCCCCGGGACAGGGGGCCTTAATGAGCAGTTCTTC
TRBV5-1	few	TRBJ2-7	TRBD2	CASSRSASGGSYEQYF	TGCGCCAGCAGCCGTTCCGCTAGCGGGGGATCTTACGAGCAGTACTTC
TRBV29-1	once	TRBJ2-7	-	CSVERALYEQYF	TGCAGCGTTGAGAGGGCACTGTACGAGCAGTACTTC
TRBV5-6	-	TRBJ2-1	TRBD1	CASSLSWTGTDEQFF	TGTGCCAGCAGCCTAAGTTGGACAGGGACCGATGAGCAGTTCTTC
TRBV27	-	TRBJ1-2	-	CASSLGGVGGYTF	TGTGCCAGCAGTTTAGGGGGAGTTGGGGGCTACACCTTC
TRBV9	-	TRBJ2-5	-	CASSVGQGRQGTQYF	TGTGCCAGCAGCGTAGGGCAGGGAAGGCAAGGGACCCAGTACTTC
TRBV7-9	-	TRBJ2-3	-	CASSLVGGQVISDTQYF	TGTGCCAGCAGCCTTGTGGGGGGCCAAGTTATTTCAGATACGCAGTATTTT
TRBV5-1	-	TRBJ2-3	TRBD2	CASSLDGTSLDTQYF	TGCGCCAGCAGCTTGGACGGGACTAGCCTAGATACGCAGTATTTT
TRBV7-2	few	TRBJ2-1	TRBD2	CASSLSGGVYNEQFF	TGTGCCAGCAGCTTAAGCGGGGGTGTATACAATGAGCAGTTCTTC